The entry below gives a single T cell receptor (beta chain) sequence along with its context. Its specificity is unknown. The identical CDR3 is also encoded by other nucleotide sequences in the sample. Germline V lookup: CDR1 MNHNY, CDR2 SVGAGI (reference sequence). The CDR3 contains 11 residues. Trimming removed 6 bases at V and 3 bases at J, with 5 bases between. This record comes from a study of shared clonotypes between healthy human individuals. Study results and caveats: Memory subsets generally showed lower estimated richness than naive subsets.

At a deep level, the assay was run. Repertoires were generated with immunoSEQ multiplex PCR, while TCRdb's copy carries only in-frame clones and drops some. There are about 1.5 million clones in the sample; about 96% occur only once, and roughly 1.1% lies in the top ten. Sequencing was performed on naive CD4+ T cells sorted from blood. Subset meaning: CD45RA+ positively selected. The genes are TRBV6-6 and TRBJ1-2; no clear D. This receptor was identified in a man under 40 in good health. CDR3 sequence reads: CASRLDYGYTF. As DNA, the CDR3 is TGTGCCAGCAGACTGGACTATGGCTACACCTTC.